The rows below give T cell receptor beta chains drawn from one sample of a study of blood T cell repertoires in COVID-19. The assay was immunoSEQ multiplex PCR, and TCRdb's table has in-frame clones only and misses some. The sample yields about 150,000 clones, about four fifths seen once. The sequenced sample consisted of peripheral blood. Receptors were obtained from a human donor with acute or convalescent COVID-19. The donor label of this sample is uncertain. Each CDR3 is given with its conserved first and last residue. D genes are given only for firm matches. Some rows have no size entry. The others give once, few or many, or a class for an expanded clone.

j_call	d_call	v_call	clone_size	cdr3_nt	cdr3_aa
TRBJ2-3	TRBD1	TRBV7-2	.	TGTGCCAGCAGCTTTACAGGGGTGGACACAGATACGCAGTATTTT	CASSFTGVDTDTQYF
TRBJ1-1	.	TRBV5-1	once	TGCGCCAGCAGCTTGGCCTACAGTATGAACACTGAAGCTTTCTTT	CASSLAYSMNTEAFF
TRBJ2-2	.	TRBV29-1	.	TGCAGCGTTTCGCGGGCCGGGGAGCTGTTTTTT	CSVSRAGELFF
TRBJ1-1	.	TRBV10-1	.	TGCGCCACTCCCTTCGGGACTGAAGCTTTCTTT	CATPFGTEAFF
TRBJ1-1	TRBD1	TRBV30	.	TGTGCCTGGAGTGAAGGGACAGGGGGCACTGAAGCTTTCTTT	CAWSEGTGGTEAFF
TRBJ1-2	TRBD1	TRBV11-2	.	TGTGCCAGCAGCTTAGATCGAGGAAACAGGGGGCTTATTGGCTACACCTTC	CASSLDRGNRGLIGYTF
TRBJ2-4	.	TRBV6-5	many	TGTGCCAGCAGTCGAACAGGAGACGCCAAAAACATTCAGTACTTC	CASSRTGDAKNIQYF
TRBJ1-4	.	TRBV2	once	TGTGCCAGCAGGGGGGGTCAGGGAACGGGAGAAAAACTGTTTTTT	CASRGGQGTGEKLFF
TRBJ1-6	TRBD1	TRBV6-1	few	TGTGCCAGCAGTGAACAGGGGGTTGCACCCCTCCACTTT	CASSEQGVAPLHF
TRBJ2-1	.	TRBV3-1/TRBV3-2	.	TGTGCCAGCAGCCAAGATCAATGGACCGGGATCTACAATGAGCAGTTCTTC	CASSQDQWTGIYNEQFF
TRBJ1-6	TRBD1	TRBV18	.	TGTGCCAGCTCACCAGGGACAGACGGTAATTCACCCCTCCACTTT	CASSPGTDGNSPLHF
TRBJ1-2	.	TRBV2	few	TGTGCCACTCGGACAGCTAACTATGGCTACACCTTC	CATRTANYGYTF
TRBJ2-1	TRBD2	TRBV24-1	.	TGTGCCACCAGTGACTACTGGACTAGCGGATCGATAGATGAGCAGTTCTTC	CATSDYWTSGSIDEQFF
TRBJ1-2	.	TRBV2	once	TGTGCCAGCTCGGGGAAAAACAACTATGGCTACACCTTC	CASSGKNNYGYTF
TRBJ1-3	.	TRBV30	.	TGTGCCTGGAGCCACACCGGGACTGCCCTCTTT	CAWSHTGTALF
TRBJ2-3	.	TRBV18	.	TGTGCCAGCTCACCACGGGGGCTCGGGGCAGATACGCAGTATTTT	CASSPRGLGADTQYF
TRBJ1-5	TRBD1	TRBV18	.	TGTGCCAGCTCACCGGGACAGGGGAATCAGCCCCAGCATTTT	CASSPGQGNQPQHF
TRBJ1-2	TRBD1	TRBV6-5	.	TGTGCCAGCAGCTATAAGCTACAGGGGAACTATGGCTACACCTTC	CASSYKLQGNYGYTF
TRBJ1-1	TRBD1	TRBV25-1	once	TGTGCCAGCAGTGGGGACAGGGGGCATACTGAAGCTTTCTTT	CASSGDRGHTEAFF
TRBJ2-1	.	TRBV7-6	.	TGTGCCAGCCGACCCCCGGGTTACAATGAGCAGTTCTTC	CASRPPGYNEQFF
TRBJ1-1	TRBD1	TRBV7-9	.	TGTGCCAGCAGCACTCTACAGGGGGAGGAAACTGAAGCTTTCTTT	CASSTLQGEETEAFF
TRBJ1-1	.	TRBV4-2	.	TGTGCCAGCAGCCAAGATACTGTAAACACTGAAGCTTTCTTT	CASSQDTVNTEAFF
TRBJ1-4	.	TRBV11-2	.	TGTGCCAGCAGCTTTACAGGGATGAATGAAAAACTGTTTTTT	CASSFTGMNEKLFF
TRBJ2-3	.	TRBV15	.	TGTGCCACCAGCACGGAGGGCTTACAACTGCCAACAGATACGCAGTATTTT	CATSTEGLQLPTDTQYF
TRBJ2-3	.	TRBV27	.	TGTGCCAGCAGCCCCTTGCGGTTATCAGATACGCAGTATTTT	CASSPLRLSDTQYF
TRBJ1-2	TRBD1	TRBV10-1	.	TGCGCCACCCCGGGACAGCTAAGGTATGGCTACACCTTC	CATPGQLRYGYTF
TRBJ1-5	.	TRBV12-3/TRBV12-4	.	TGTGCCAGCAGACTAGGGGGTGGGCCCCAGCATTTT	CASRLGGGPQHF
TRBJ1-1	.	TRBV24-1	.	TGTGCCACCAGTGCTCGACAGAACACTGAAGCTTTCTTT	CATSARQNTEAFF
TRBJ1-2	TRBD1	TRBV12-3/TRBV12-4	.	TGTGCCATCCGGACAGGGGATTATGGCTACACCTTC	CAIRTGDYGYTF
TRBJ2-1	.	TRBV7-2	.	TGTGCCAGCACCCTAAACAGGAACTCCTACAATGAGCAGTTCTTC	CASTLNRNSYNEQFF
TRBJ2-7	.	TRBV25-1	.	TGTGCCAGCATGGGGGGTTGGTACGAGCAGTACTTC	CASMGGWYEQYF
TRBJ2-5	.	TRBV11-2	.	TGTGCCAGCAGCATCGGACACCAGGGGCAAGAGACCCAGTACTTC	CASSIGHQGQETQYF